The next 16 T cell receptor beta chains were all read from a single sample in a study of control samples from healthy donors and cancer patients (dated by TCRdb to 2018 to 2021). The library was made by the immunoSEQ multiplex PCR assay. TCRdb took this table from immuneACCESS and kept in-frame rearrangements with V and J called. Such tables lack part of the clones; where checked against another copy, unresolved V genes explain under half of the gap, and the rest is unexplained. This sample has roughly 150,000 clones in its table, and approximately 93% of those were observed once. The biggest ten clones account for approximately 2.5% of the sample. Sequencing was performed on blood. The receptor set was obtained from a man aged 50 to 60 in good health.

In its sample, this clone was seen a few times. The chain employs TRBV7-3 and TRBJ2-7; D possibly corresponds to TRBD1 (6 bases). V shed 2 bases and J shed 5 bases, with 16 bases lying between them. Germline CDR1 is SGHTA and CDR2 is FQGTGA. This CDR3 comprises 15 residues. CDR3 DNA sequence: TGTGCCAGCAGCTTAGCGGCAGGGGCCATCGACGAGCAGTACTTC. Its protein is CASSLAAGAIDEQYF. Full variable domain (remainder filled in from reference TRBV7-3 and TRBJ2-7): GAGVSQTPSNKVTEKGKYVELRCDPISGHTALYWYRQSLGQGPEFLIYFQGTGAADDSGLPNDRFFAVRPEGSVSTLKIQRTERGDSAVYLCASSLAAGAIDEQYFGPGTRLTVT.

The V gene is TRBV6-4, the J gene TRBJ1-2; D is unclear. CDR1 and CDR2 from the germline V gene are MRHNA and SNTAGT. With 4 bases removed from V and 6 bases from J, the gap between germline ends came to 12 bases. The CDR3 loop spans 13 amino acids. The CDR3: CASSAQGGNGYTF. CDR3 in DNA: TGTGCCAGCAGTGCCCAAGGCGGAAATGGCTACACCTTC.

The chain combines TRBV15 with TRBJ2-7; D unresolved. V was clipped by 0 bases and J by 4 bases, with 13 bases between them. In germline, CDR1 is LNHNV, CDR2 YYDKDF (reference sequence). The CDR3 covers 15 residues. The CDR3 bases are TGTGCCACCAGCAGAGAAATCGGTGTTCCTTACGAGCAGTACTTC. Translated: CATSREIGVPYEQYF.

The chain joins TRBV6-1 to TRBJ2-3, with D possibly TRBD2 on 6 matching bases. V lost 3 bases, J lost 5 bases, and 15 bases lay in between. CDR3 length: 15 residues. CDR1 is MNHNS, CDR2 SASEGT, per germline. CDR3 residues: CASSDREWWIDTQYF. The CDR3 nucleotides read TGTGCCAGCAGTGACCGGGAGTGGTGGATAGATACGCAGTATTTT.

In DNA, the CDR3 is TGTGCCAGCAGCCAACCCAGGACAGGAGCCGGGGAGCTGTTTTTT. Amino acid sequence: CASSQPRTGAGELFF. The V call is TRBV4-2, the J call TRBJ2-2; 7 bases map to TRBD1. After removal of 2 bases from V and 6 bases from J, the junction contained 6 bases not matched to a gene. This CDR3 region has 15 residues. Germline CDR1 is LGHNA and CDR2 is YNFKEQ.

The CDR3 loop is CASSEGGSGANVLTF. The CDR3 DNA is TGTGCCAGCAGTGAAGGGGGCTCTGGGGCCAACGTCCTGACTTTC. The genes are TRBV28 and TRBJ2-6; maybe TRBD1 (6 bases). Germline CDR1 MDHEN, CDR2 SYDVKM. The CDR3 loop spans 15 amino acids. Trimming took off 5 bases at V and 0 bases at J, with 8 bases between the two ends.

The V and J genes are TRBV28 and TRBJ1-5; D unresolved. The CDR3 totals 11 residues. Trimming took 5 bases from V and 3 from J, leaving 2 bases between them. Germline V gives CDR1 MDHEN, CDR2 SYDVKM. CDR3 DNA sequence: TGTGCCAGCAGTATCAATCAGCCCCAGCATTTT. It specifies CASSINQPQHF.

This sequence joins TRBV3-1 (or the pseudogene TRBV3-2) and TRBJ1-1; 7 positions agree with TRBD1. Germline CDR1 LGHDT, CDR2 YNNKEL (reference sequence). The length of the CDR3 is 15 residues. With 4 bases clipped from V and 1 base from J, the junction kept 6 bases outside the gene matches. The CDR3 spells CASSPPGQTNTEAFF. In nucleotides, the CDR3 is TGTGCCAGCAGCCCTCCGGGACAGACGAACACTGAAGCTTTCTTT.

V usage is TRBV6-5 and J usage is TRBJ1-3; no clear D gene. V was trimmed by 7 bases and J by 2 bases, leaving 9 bases between them. The CDR3 is 13 residues long. In germline, CDR1 is MNHEY, CDR2 SVGAGI. This CDR3 is CASKAGAGNTIYF. The CDR3 nucleotides are TGTGCCAGCAAGGCTGGGGCTGGAAACACCATATATTTT.

This rearrangement joins TRBV27 to TRBJ1-6; D unresolved. The germline V gene has CDR1 MNHEY and CDR2 SMNVEV (reference sequence). V gave up 6 bases and J gave up 6 bases, with 6 bases separating them. CDR3 size: 12 residues. The CDR3 loop reads CASRRSNSPLHF. The CDR3 DNA reads as TGTGCCAGCAGACGATCTAATTCACCCCTCCACTTT.

This chain joins TRBV28 and TRBJ1-1; D uncertain. This CDR3 has 14 amino acids. Between the trimmed V and J ends, which lost 5 bases and 6 bases, there was a span of 16 bases. Germline CDR1 is MDHEN and CDR2 is SYDVKM. DNA for the CDR3: TGTGCCAGCAGTACGATCCGTGGGCTCCCTGAAGCTTTCTTT. Amino acids: CASSTIRGLPEAFF.

This chain links TRBV2 with TRBJ2-5; 13 nucleotides agree with TRBD2. Trimming removed 6 bases from V and 5 bases from J; junction bases left unmatched: 12. The CDR3 is 17 amino acids. Germline V gene data show CDR1 as SNHLY and CDR2 as FYNNEI. DNA for the CDR3: TGTGCCAGCAGAAGAACACTAGCGGGAGGGCCTAGGGAGACCCAGTACTTC. Amino acid sequence: CASRRTLAGGPRETQYF.

The rearrangement links TRBV28 to TRBJ2-7, with no clear D. The V and J ends lost 2 bases and 3 bases respectively, with 5 bases between them. CDR1 is MDHEN and CDR2 is SYDVKM in the germline V gene. This CDR3 comprises 12 residues. The CDR3 protein is CASSLGIYEQYF. The DNA for the CDR3 is TGTGCCAGCAGTTTAGGTATCTACGAGCAGTACTTC.

The J gene is TRBJ1-2, the V gene TRBV5-1; D remains unclear. V was shortened by 0 bases and J by 8 bases, with 8 bases between the two germline ends. The germline V gene has CDR1 SGHRS and CDR2 YFSETQ. The length of the CDR3 is 12 residues. The CDR3 protein is CASSLELGGYTF. CDR3 DNA: TGCGCCAGCAGCTTGGAACTGGGAGGCTACACCTTC.

The chain employs TRBV12-3 or TRBV12-4 and TRBJ2-3; D is undetermined. This CDR3 has 12 amino acids. V was trimmed by 6 bases and J by 6 bases, leaving 10 bases between them. CDR3 residues: CASSFLGDTQYF. As DNA, the CDR3 is TGTGCCAGCAGCTTCCTTGGGGATACGCAGTATTTT.

This sequence joins TRBV7-8 and TRBJ2-2, with 9 nucleotides matching TRBD2. The CDR3 is 17 amino acids. Trimming at V came to 5 bases and at J to 4 bases, leaving 11 bases not matched to a gene. Germline values: CDR1 SGHVS, CDR2 FQNEAQ. CDR3 in amino acids: CASSPRVAGVATGELFF. The CDR3 DNA follows: TGTGCCAGCAGCCCTCGGGTAGCGGGAGTTGCCACCGGGGAGCTGTTTTTT.